This TCR beta chain originates from a study of shared clonotypes between healthy human individuals. Measured with immunoSEQ multiplex PCR; TCRdb has only the in-frame clones, and not every one. The table lists around 2.5 million clones, approximately 93% of them singletons. General study findings and limits: Incompleteness in sorted-subset sequencing, despite large depth, was shown by rarefaction. Naive CD4 clonotype sharing across four donors was 4% to 5%.

In the case of this clone: Its antigen is currently unknown. The sample holds other DNA sequences that translate to the same CDR3.

Memory CD4+ cells were the fraction left after CD45RA+ naive selection. The receptor's source is a man younger than 35 in good health. Some clones in this sample may be carry-over from other donors' samples. Sequenced material: naive CD4+ T cells from PBMCs. This sample's subset: CD45RA+ positively selected.

Here the CDR3 reads CASTRLAGGDEQFF. CDR3 bases: TGCGCCAGCACCCGACTAGCGGGGGGCGATGAGCAGTTCTTC. The chain employs TRBV5-1 and TRBJ2-1, with 13 bases identical to TRBD2. CDR1 is SGHRS, CDR2 YFSETQ, per germline. This CDR3 spans 14 amino acids. Trimming cost V 6 bases and J 8 bases; bases outside gene matches: 5.